The present T cell receptor beta chain was sequenced within a study of vaccination effects on CD4 cells after COVID-19 (dated 2022 in TCRdb). Study-level background: Across the study, the median time from the second dose to post-vaccine sampling was 72 days (range 14 to 241). Cultures from other donors in the study were sequenced with the Oncomine TCR Beta short-read assay on an Illumina iSeq 100. SARS-CoV-2 spike-specific CD4+ TCR repertoires from before and after mRNA vaccination were compared in COVID-19 convalescent patients and in infection-naive vaccine recipients. A total of 10 COVID-19 convalescent patients and a handful of SARS-CoV-2-naive healthy vaccine recipients were included in the full study. Summary of the overall study and its limitations: Among healthy vaccine recipients, nearly all vaccine-induced clones were SARS-CoV-2 mono-reactive, and just 1 of 255 was cross-reactive with common cold coronaviruses. The study was limited by a small number of convalescent patients and lacked early post-infection timepoints. At late post-vaccination timepoints, both infection-induced and vaccine-induced clones showed marked clonal contraction, consistent with waning T cell responses.

This clone has only a few counts. This receptor's antigen is unknown. Per-nucleotide qualities are absent, and no much larger clonotype sits a single base away. In the ViraFEST assay, PBMC were stimulated with viral peptide pools, and TCR sequencing was then used to find antigen-specific CD4+ T cell clonotypes based on their expansion. After around 10 days of culture, CD4+ T cells were isolated with the EasySep CD4+ T cell isolation kit. Participants received two doses of either the BNT162b2 or the mRNA-1273 mRNA SARS-CoV-2 vaccine. Healthy vaccine recipients had no prior SARS-CoV-2 infection, confirmed by negative nucleocapsid antibodies before and after vaccination. Approximately 2.1 million PBMC per well were cultured in IMDM with about 5.1% human AB serum, 10 IU/ml IL-2 and gentamicin, plus 10 ug/ml peptides. Half of the culture medium was replaced with fresh IL-2-containing medium on days 3 and 7. Unless otherwise noted, each peptide stimulation condition was cultured in triplicate wells. Using Ficoll-Paque Plus gradient centrifugation, PBMC were separated from whole blood and then either used fresh or cryopreserved at -140C. The overlapping peptide pools covered the spike proteins of SARS-CoV-2 as well as those of the common cold coronaviruses HCoV-NL63, HCoV-OC43 and HCoV-229E. The QIAamp micro DNA kit was used to extract genomic DNA from the cultured CD4+ T cells.

Libraries were built with the immunoSEQ multiplex PCR assay. DNA from the cultured, isolated CD4+ T cells was subjected to TCR beta CDR3 sequencing. Per the original workflow: Non-productive TCR sequences were removed and reads were trimmed to the CDR3 region, keeping CDR3s of at least 7 amino acids. Antigen-specific clonotypes were identified with the MANAFEST web app by comparing expansion in peptide wells against reference cultures. Positive clones required FDR<0.05 expansion versus reference and all other wells, odds ratio above 5, and frequency above 0.1% in two replicate wells. Cross-reactive clonotypes were defined as significantly expanded in SARS-CoV-2 spike wells and in at least one common cold coronavirus spike condition. Using the stringdist R package, CDR3 similarity was measured by Levenshtein distance, and unrooted trees were constructed with ape in R 3.6.1. TCRdb carries this immuneACCESS record with in-frame sequences only. Its versions omit some clonotypes, under half of them owing to an unresolved V gene in the studies checked, with the rest unexplained. The D gene and trimming were derived from the DNA, and the V and J assignments and clone size from that table. This sample lists about 46,000 clones; over 60% were detected once. Around 15% of the sample belongs to the ten largest clones.

Germline trimming amounts to 7 bases on V and 7 bases on J, with 13 as the count of junction bases outside the gene matches. The CDR3 sequence holds 15 residues, the cysteine and phenylalanine included. Solely the CDR3 DNA is kept, with 45 bases framed from the first base. Based on the germline V gene, the CDR1 and CDR2 sequences are MGHRA and YSYEKL. Sample: CD4+ T cells from PBMCs cultured with HCoV-OC43 spike peptides, taken after COVID-19 vaccination. Sample cell subset or site, as interpreted from the label and publication: HCoV-OC43 spike overlapping peptide pool stimulation. The rearranged chain carries TRBV4-1 and TRBJ2-1; 7 of the junction bases match TRBD2. The TCR was taken from a human donor who received a COVID-19 vaccine. The CDR3 region has the sequence CASKVRAGVGNEQFF. In nucleotides, the sequence is TGCGCCAGCAAAGTTCGGGCGGGAGTTGGAAATGAGCAGTTCTTC.